A selection of T cell receptor beta chains follows, all from one sample in a study of blood T cell repertoires in COVID-19. The repertoire was sequenced with immunoSEQ multiplex PCR; TCRdb's copy has only in-frame clones and lacks some. The sample shows 90,000 to 150,000 clones, around 88% of them seen only once. Sequencing was done on a sample of peripheral blood. The receptors here all came from a woman aged 45-60 years with active or convalescent COVID-19. Each CDR3 is given with its conserved first and last residue. Fields, in order: D gene, clone size, V gene, J gene, CDR3 protein, CDR3 DNA. D genes are given only for firm matches. For some rows the clone size is stated as once, few or many, or as a class when expanded; others skip it.

D: .
size: .
V: TRBV21-1
J: TRBJ2-2
CDR3: CASSITREGSGELFF
DNA: TGTGCCAGCAGCATAACCAGGGAGGGATCCGGGGAGCTGTTTTTT

D: .
size: .
V: TRBV6-6
J: TRBJ1-1
CDR3: CASSYPSQGNTEAFF
DNA: TGTGCCAGCAGTTACCCATCCCAGGGGAACACTGAAGCTTTCTTT

D: TRBD1
size: .
V: TRBV5-6
J: TRBJ1-6
CDR3: CASSWGTGDNSPLHF
DNA: TGTGCCAGCAGCTGGGGGACAGGAGATAATTCACCCCTCCACTTT

D: TRBD1
size: few
V: TRBV7-3
J: TRBJ1-2
CDR3: CASSPSGTGKSGGYTF
DNA: TGTGCCAGCAGCCCCTCCGGGACAGGGAAGTCTGGAGGCTACACCTTC

D: TRBD2
size: .
V: TRBV5-1
J: TRBJ2-5
CDR3: CASSNGLAELQETQYF
DNA: TGCGCCAGCAGCAACGGACTAGCGGAGCTCCAAGAGACCCAGTACTTC

D: TRBD2
size: once
V: TRBV9
J: TRBJ2-5
CDR3: CASSALAGGQETQYF
DNA: TGTGCCAGCAGCGCCTTAGCGGGAGGGCAAGAGACCCAGTACTTC

D: .
size: few
V: TRBV5-1
J: TRBJ1-3
CDR3: CASSLTFGSGNTIYF
DNA: TGCGCCAGCAGCCTTACCTTCGGCTCTGGAAACACCATATATTTT

D: .
size: .
V: TRBV15
J: TRBJ1-2
CDR3: CATSRGLGANYGYTF
DNA: TGTGCCACCAGCAGAGGACTGGGAGCTAACTATGGCTACACCTTC

D: TRBD2
size: .
V: TRBV7-9
J: TRBJ2-3
CDR3: CASSHSGSTDTQYF
DNA: TGTGCCAGCAGCCATAGCGGGAGTACAGATACGCAGTATTTT

D: .
size: .
V: TRBV7-9
J: TRBJ2-1
CDR3: CASTTYPDNEQFF
DNA: TGTGCCAGCACCACTTACCCGGACAATGAGCAGTTCTTC

D: TRBD2
size: .
V: TRBV4-3
J: TRBJ2-7
CDR3: CASSQDVGLAGIGLGDEQYF
DNA: TGCGCCAGCAGCCAAGATGTGGGACTAGCGGGAATAGGACTAGGGGACGAGCAGTACTTC

D: TRBD1
size: .
V: TRBV6-2/TRBV6-3
J: TRBJ1-1
CDR3: CASSLTGGFTEAFF
DNA: TGTGCCAGCAGTTTGACAGGGGGCTTCACTGAAGCTTTCTTT

D: .
size: few
V: TRBV6-5
J: TRBJ1-6
CDR3: CASSYRGAGRSPLHF
DNA: TGTGCCAGCAGTTACCGGGGGGCAGGCCGTTCACCCCTCCACTTT

D: .
size: .
V: TRBV7-2
J: TRBJ2-7
CDR3: CASSSRREFEQYF
DNA: TGTGCCAGCAGCTCCCGCCGGGAGTTCGAGCAGTACTTC

D: TRBD2
size: .
V: TRBV11-2
J: TRBJ2-2
CDR3: CASSLEWLAGRAGELFF
DNA: TGTGCCAGCAGCTTAGAGTGGCTAGCGGGAAGAGCCGGGGAGCTGTTTTTT

D: .
size: .
V: TRBV12-5
J: TRBJ2-1
CDR3: CASGQGGWEQFF
DNA: TGTGCTAGTGGTCAGGGGGGTTGGGAGCAGTTCTTC

D: .
size: few
V: TRBV11-3
J: TRBJ2-1
CDR3: CASSLNPDRRKNNEQFF
DNA: TGTGCCAGCAGCTTAAACCCCGACAGACGCAAAAACAATGAGCAGTTCTTC

D: TRBD2
size: once
V: TRBV9
J: TRBJ2-5
CDR3: CASSVRAGGVEETQYF
DNA: TGTGCCAGCAGCGTGAGAGCGGGAGGGGTTGAAGAGACCCAGTACTTC

D: TRBD1
size: few
V: TRBV6-1
J: TRBJ1-6
CDR3: CASSEGDSRGWGPLHF
DNA: TGTGCCAGCAGTGAGGGGGACAGCAGAGGATGGGGGCCCCTCCACTTT

D: .
size: .
V: TRBV7-8
J: TRBJ2-6
CDR3: CASSIRQPGSAGANVLTF
DNA: TGTGCCAGCAGCATCAGACAGCCCGGCTCAGCTGGGGCCAACGTCCTGACTTTC

D: TRBD2
size: .
V: TRBV12-5
J: TRBJ2-3
CDR3: CASGLGRETDTQYF
DNA: TGTGCTAGTGGTTTAGGGCGGGAGACAGATACGCAGTATTTT

D: .
size: few
V: TRBV11-1
J: TRBJ2-7
CDR3: CASSPGADEQYF
DNA: TGTGCCAGCAGCCCCGGAGCGGACGAGCAGTACTTC

D: TRBD1
size: once
V: TRBV5-1
J: TRBJ2-1
CDR3: CASSRQTGGSYNEQFF
DNA: TGCGCCAGCAGCCGGCAGACAGGGGGCTCCTACAATGAGCAGTTCTTC

D: TRBD1
size: .
V: TRBV3-1/TRBV3-2
J: TRBJ1-1
CDR3: CASSPQTGGNTEAFF
DNA: TGTGCCAGCAGCCCCCAGACAGGGGGGAACACTGAAGCTTTCTTT

D: .
size: .
V: TRBV12-3/TRBV12-4
J: TRBJ2-2
CDR3: CASRGLTGELFF
DNA: TGTGCCAGCAGGGGGCTCACCGGGGAGCTGTTTTTT

D: .
size: .
V: TRBV6-5
J: TRBJ2-5
CDR3: CASSNEITQYF
DNA: TGTGCCAGCAGTAATGAGATCACCCAGTACTTC

D: .
size: .
V: TRBV2
J: TRBJ1-4
CDR3: CASSEGSPAELFF
DNA: TGTGCCAGCAGTGAAGGGTCCCCGGCGGAACTGTTTTTT

D: .
size: .
V: TRBV10-3
J: TRBJ2-5
CDR3: CAIRGSLQETQYF
DNA: TGTGCCATCAGGGGCAGCCTCCAAGAGACCCAGTACTTC

D: .
size: .
V: TRBV28
J: TRBJ1-2
CDR3: CASSLYPSGGPFGGYTF
DNA: TGTGCCAGCAGTTTATATCCCTCGGGGGGCCCCTTCGGGGGCTACACCTTC

D: TRBD2
size: .
V: TRBV18
J: TRBJ2-3
CDR3: CASSPQRGGTDTQYF
DNA: TGTGCCAGCTCACCACAGCGGGGGGGCACAGATACGCAGTATTTT

D: TRBD2
size: .
V: TRBV7-2
J: TRBJ2-2
CDR3: CASRPGLAGTGELFF
DNA: TGTGCCAGCAGACCGGGACTAGCTGGGACCGGGGAGCTGTTTTTT

D: TRBD2
size: .
V: TRBV6-5
J: TRBJ2-1
CDR3: CASSYSGTSLEQFF
DNA: TGTGCCAGCAGTTACTCGGGGACTAGCTTGGAGCAGTTCTTC

D: TRBD1
size: .
V: TRBV30
J: TRBJ1-5
CDR3: CAWTHDRDSNQPQHF
DNA: TGTGCCTGGACTCACGACAGGGATAGCAATCAGCCCCAGCATTTT

D: .
size: .
V: TRBV7-2
J: TRBJ2-2
CDR3: CASIQDSANTGELFF
DNA: TGTGCCAGCATCCAAGACAGCGCGAACACCGGGGAGCTGTTTTTT

D: .
size: .
V: TRBV23-1
J: TRBJ1-3
CDR3: CASTYRRVSGNTIYF
DNA: TGCGCCAGCACCTATCGACGGGTCTCTGGAAACACCATATATTTT

D: .
size: .
V: TRBV11-2
J: TRBJ2-2
CDR3: CASSLLGGSGELFF
DNA: TGTGCCAGCAGCTTACTGGGAGGATCCGGGGAGCTGTTTTTT

D: TRBD2
size: .
V: TRBV2
J: TRBJ2-3
CDR3: CASTTSGTLDTQYF
DNA: TGTGCCAGCACGACTAGCGGGACACTTGATACGCAGTATTTT

D: TRBD2
size: .
V: TRBV18
J: TRBJ2-7
CDR3: CASSPGAGGNYEQYF
DNA: TGTGCCAGCTCACCAGGGGCGGGAGGCAACTACGAGCAGTACTTC

D: .
size: .
V: TRBV25-1
J: TRBJ2-5
CDR3: CASSGYPGRKQETQYF
DNA: TGTGCCAGCAGTGGGTACCCAGGGCGGAAGCAAGAGACCCAGTACTTC

D: TRBD1
size: .
V: TRBV7-6
J: TRBJ1-4
CDR3: CASSLEQGPSNEKLFF
DNA: TGTGCCAGCAGCTTAGAACAGGGGCCCTCTAATGAAAAACTGTTTTTT

D: .
size: .
V: TRBV12-3/TRBV12-4
J: TRBJ2-5
CDR3: CASSLSSEETQYF
DNA: TGTGCCAGCAGTTTATCTTCGGAAGAGACCCAGTACTTC

D: .
size: .
V: TRBV28
J: TRBJ2-7
CDR3: CATVVPSLNEQYF
DNA: TGTGCCACCGTAGTGCCTAGCTTGAACGAGCAGTACTTC

D: .
size: .
V: TRBV7-6
J: TRBJ2-3
CDR3: CASSLGGSNTQYF
DNA: TGTGCCAGCAGCTTAGGAGGGTCCAATACGCAGTATTTT

D: .
size: .
V: TRBV11-3
J: TRBJ2-2
CDR3: CASSSREVPGELFF
DNA: TGTGCCAGCAGCTCTCGAGAAGTCCCCGGGGAGCTGTTTTTT

D: TRBD1
size: .
V: TRBV19
J: TRBJ1-1
CDR3: CASSIARTGTSLDEAFF
DNA: TGTGCCAGTAGTATAGCCAGGACAGGGACGTCTCTCGATGAAGCTTTCTTT

D: TRBD2
size: .
V: TRBV7-2
J: TRBJ2-1
CDR3: CASSLAGIGTIINEQFF
DNA: TGTGCCAGCAGCTTAGCGGGGATCGGGACTATTATCAATGAGCAGTTCTTC

D: .
size: .
V: TRBV28
J: TRBJ2-3
CDR3: CASSILGGPSTDTQYF
DNA: TGTGCCAGCAGTATCCTAGGGGGACCTAGCACAGATACGCAGTATTTT

D: TRBD2
size: .
V: TRBV7-9
J: TRBJ2-1
CDR3: CASSLSGGSYNEQFF
DNA: TGTGCCAGCAGCTTATCGGGGGGCTCCTACAATGAGCAGTTCTTC

D: TRBD1
size: .
V: TRBV7-9
J: TRBJ1-3
CDR3: CASSLGDRGPGNTIYF
DNA: TGTGCCAGCAGCTTAGGGGACAGGGGGCCAGGAAACACCATATATTTT